This TCR beta chain derives from a study of blood T cell repertoires in COVID-19. Overall study: Samples representing acute and convalescent COVID-19 were sourced from the United States, Italy and Spain.

CDR3 length equals 13 residues. Trimming took 7 bases from V and 5 from J, leaving 12 bases between them. The V gene's germline CDR1 is WNHNN and CDR2 SYGVQD (reference sequence). Per the authors' pipeline: Estimation of nucleated cell counts was performed using reference gene primer amplification. This table comes from immunoSEQ multiplex PCR, and its TCRdb copy is limited to in-frame clones, with some not included. Clonal size and the V and J genes are those of that table, whereas D and trimming came from the DNA. Of 65,000 to 90,000 clones in the sample, 70% to 85% are singletons; the top ten hold 4% to 5%.

The sequence came from a woman aged 55-70 years with acute or convalescent COVID-19. The specimen was peripheral blood. The gene calls are TRBV10-1 and TRBJ2-1, with D perhaps matching TRBD1 (5 bases). In nucleotides, the CDR3 is TGCGCCAGCAAGTCTGTCAGGGACAATGAGCAGTTCTTC. Amino acid sequence: CASKSVRDNEQFF.